The next 21 T cell receptor beta chains were all read from a single sample in a study of T cell responses to AZD1222 COVID-19 vaccine. Produced via immunoSEQ multiplex PCR; TCRdb's table is partial and in-frame only. The top ten clones hold 4% to 5.5% of a sample with about 160,000 clones, 94% of them seen once. This material consisted of peripheral blood, taken 28 days after the second AZD1222 dose. These TCRs come from an adult who received the AZD1222 COVID-19 vaccine.

The V and J genes are TRBV6-5 and TRBJ1-5, with TRBD1 as a possible D gene (5 bases). The germline gives CDR1 MNHEY, CDR2 SVGAGI. This CDR3 region has 14 residues. V gave up 11 bases and J gave up 0 bases, with 14 bases separating them. The CDR3 DNA reads TGTGCCGCACTTAGAGACAGTAGCAATCAGCCCCAGCATTTT. It yields the protein CAALRDSSNQPQHF.

Here the CDR3 reads CASSKTGTGEENEQYF. CDR3 nucleotides: TGCGCCAGCAGCAAAACCGGGACAGGGGAAGAGAACGAGCAGTACTTC. J is TRBJ2-7 and V is TRBV4-1; TRBD1 agrees at 10 bases. V shed 5 bases and J 5 bases; nucleotides not matched to a gene: 12. The germline CDR1 and CDR2 sequences are MGHRA and YSYEKL. This CDR3 has 16 residues.

The chain is built from TRBV14 and TRBJ2-1; TRBD2 aligns across 14 bases. V was pared by 3 bases and J by 0 bases, with 10 bases of the junction left unmatched. CDR1 is SGHDN, CDR2 FVKESK, per germline. This CDR3 comprises 20 residues. In DNA form, the CDR3 reads TGTGCCAGCAGCCAGGGACTAGCGGGAGTCCCCCGAGACTCCTACAATGAGCAGTTCTTC. Encoded protein: CASSQGLAGVPRDSYNEQFF.

CDR3: CASSHQSLHF. The CDR3 nucleotides are TGTGCCAGCAGCCACCAATCCCTCCACTTT. The rearrangement joins TRBV6-5 to TRBJ1-6; D is undetermined. Germline loops: CDR1 MNHEY, CDR2 SVGAGI. The CDR3 is 10 residues long. The V gene lost 6 bases and the J gene lost 14 bases, with 8 bases spanning the gap.

This rearrangement joins TRBV28 to TRBJ1-1; TRBD1 matches at 9 bases. Germline V gene lookup returns CDR1 MDHEN and CDR2 SYDVKM. V trimming: 6 bases; J trimming: 4 bases; junction bases outside the gene matches: 9. This CDR3 comprises 15 residues. The DNA for the CDR3 is TGTGCCAGCAGCTCCGGGACAGGGTTTTTCACTGAAGCTTTCTTT. Translation gives CASSSGTGFFTEAFF.

The chain links TRBV24-1 to TRBJ2-3; 10 bases are a match to TRBD2. Germline V lookup: CDR1 KGHDR, CDR2 SFDVKD. The CDR3 sequence is 15 residues long. The V segment lost 10 bases and the J segment 3 bases; nucleotides outside the gene matches: 9. In nucleotides, the CDR3 is TGTGCCACATCTAGCGGGAGCCCCCAGACAGATACGCAGTATTTT. Its protein product is CATSSGSPQTDTQYF.

This chain connects TRBV11-2 to TRBJ2-7; no definite D call. Trimming took 5 bases from V and 11 from J, leaving 22 bases between them. Germline V gene sequence: CDR1 SGHAT, CDR2 FQNNGV. This CDR3 contains 14 residues. The chain's CDR3 is CASSTVRYGSSEYF. CDR3 nucleotides: TGTGCCAGCAGCACAGTCCGATACGGGTCCTCGGAGTACTTC.

The chain is built from TRBV7-9 and TRBJ2-2; 14 positions match TRBD2. Germline CDR1 reads SEHNR; CDR2 reads FQNEAQ (reference sequence). CDR3 length equals 15 residues. J gave up 6 bases and V 6 bases, and 3 bases lay outside the gene matches. The CDR3 DNA follows: TGTGCCAGCAGTTCGGGACTAGCGGGAGCCGGGGAGCTGTTTTTT. Protein product: CASSSGLAGAGELFF. The variable domain in full, completed from reference TRBV7-9 and TRBJ2-2, reads DTGVSQNPRHKITKRGQNVTFRCDPISEHNRLYWYRQTLGQGPEFLTYFQNEAQLEKSRLLSDRFSAERPKGSFSTLEIQRTEQGDSAMYLCASSSGLAGAGELFFGEGSRLTVL.

The V gene is TRBV21-1, the J gene TRBJ1-2. TRBV21-1 is labeled a pseudogene. This CDR3 has 13 amino acids. The CDR3 nucleotides read TGTGCCAGCAGCATTTGGAAAGTCGATGGCTACACCTTC. This sequence encodes CASSIWKVDGYTF.

This rearrangement joins TRBV25-1 to TRBJ1-5; possibly TRBD1 for D (5 bases). This CDR3 spans 15 amino acids. Germline assignment: CDR1 MGHDK and CDR2 SYGVNS. Trimming took 2 bases from V and 1 from J, leaving 9 bases between them. The CDR3 here is CASSEAGRSNQPQHF. DNA for the CDR3: TGTGCCAGCAGTGAAGCGGGACGGAGCAATCAGCCCCAGCATTTT.

The gene calls are TRBV10-1 and TRBJ1-4, with D possibly TRBD1 on 6 matching bases. Trimming took 5 bases from V and 0 from J, leaving 10 bases between them. Germline values: CDR1 WNHNN, CDR2 SYGVQD (reference sequence). The CDR3 sequence is 15 residues long. Written as DNA, the CDR3 is TGCGCCAGCAGTCATAGGGGGGCAACTAATGAAAAACTGTTTTTT. Translated: CASSHRGATNEKLFF.

The CDR3 sequence: CATSEGTDDGLNTEAFF. The CDR3 region has the DNA TGTGCCACCAGTGAGGGGACAGACGACGGATTGAACACTGAAGCTTTCTTT. V usage is TRBV24-1 and J usage is TRBJ1-1; 7 bases line up with TRBD1. Germline V gene lookup returns CDR1 KGHDR and CDR2 SFDVKD. The J segment lost 0 bases and the V segment lost 4 bases, leaving 10 bases of the junction unmatched. The CDR3 contains 17 residues.

This chain uses TRBV27 with TRBJ1-5; 8 nucleotides line up with TRBD1. The V gene end was trimmed by 6 bases and the J gene end by 5 bases; junction bases not matched to a gene: 6. CDR1 is MNHEY and CDR2 is SMNVEV in the germline V gene (reference sequence). This CDR3 is built from 14 residues. The CDR3 DNA sequence: TGTGCCAGCAGCACCTCAGGGGGCTATCAGCCCCAGCATTTT. Translation: CASSTSGGYQPQHF.

This chain joins TRBV28 and TRBJ1-3; no clear D gene. Between the trimmed V and J ends, which lost 7 bases and 2 bases, there was a span of 18 bases. The germline V gene encodes CDR1 MDHEN and CDR2 SYDVKM. CDR3 size: 16 residues. The CDR3: CASNEISPSTGNTIYF. CDR3 nucleotides: TGTGCCAGCAATGAGATAAGCCCATCTACTGGAAACACCATATATTTT.

The rearrangement uses TRBV7-2 and TRBJ1-6, with no clear D. The length of the CDR3 is 12 residues. Trimming removed 4 bases at V and 7 bases at J, with 5 bases between. Germline lookup yields CDR1 SGHTA and CDR2 FQGNSA. DNA of the CDR3: TGTGCCAGCAGCTCCACGAATTCACCCCTCCACTTT. Protein: CASSSTNSPLHF.

This chain links TRBV18 with TRBJ2-7, with TRBD2 matching over 8 bases. The germline gives CDR1 KGHSH, CDR2 LQKENI. Trimming at V came to 6 bases and at J to 5 bases, leaving 6 bases not matched to a gene. The CDR3 loop spans 13 amino acids. This chain's CDR3 is CASSRGGQDEQYF. CDR3 sequence (DNA): TGTGCCAGCTCTCGCGGGGGGCAGGACGAGCAGTACTTC. Drawing the rest from reference TRBV18 and TRBJ2-7, the complete variable domain is NAGVMQNPRHLVRRRGQEARLRCSPMKGHSHVYWYRQLPEEGLKFMVYLQKENIIDESGMPKERFSAEFPKEGPSILRIQQVVRGDSAAYFCASSRGGQDEQYFGPGTRLTVT.

This clone was recorded once. The chain uses TRBV2 and TRBJ1-5; D might be TRBD1 (6 bases). This CDR3 is built from 14 residues. Germline V lookup: CDR1 SNHLY, CDR2 FYNNEI. Between the trimmed V and J ends, which lost 5 bases and 7 bases, there was a span of 15 bases. CDR3 sequence: CASSTPGGGQPQHF. CDR3 in DNA: TGTGCCAGCAGTACGCCCGGGGGCGGCCAGCCCCAGCATTTT.

This chain links TRBV30 with TRBJ1-5, with D tentatively TRBD1 (5 bases). The CDR3 has 15 residues. Germline V gene data show CDR1 as GTSNPN and CDR2 as SVGIG (reference sequence). V shed 3 bases and J shed 7 bases, with 19 bases lying between them. Here the CDR3 reads CAWSPLGTPEQPQHF. The CDR3 DNA follows: TGTGCCTGGAGCCCCCTTGGGACCCCAGAGCAGCCCCAGCATTTT. Full variable domain (remainder filled in from reference TRBV30 and TRBJ1-5): SQTIHQWPATLVQPVGSPLSLECTVEGTSNPNLYWYRQAAGRGLQLLFYSVGIGQISSEVPQNLSASRPQDRQFILSSKKLLLSDSGFYLCAWSPLGTPEQPQHFGDGTRLSIL.

The rearrangement joins TRBV9 to TRBJ2-1; 9 bases fit TRBD1. V shed 4 bases, J shed 6 bases, and the junction held 2 bases outside the gene matches. CDR3 length: 13 amino acids. From germline, CDR1 is SGDLS and CDR2 YYNGEE. DNA for the CDR3: TGTGCCAGCAGCCGGGGACAGGGCAATGAGCAGTTCTTC. Its protein is CASSRGQGNEQFF.

The V and J genes are TRBV27 and TRBJ2-1; the match to TRBD2 covers 7 bases. The CDR3 loop spans 14 amino acids. V lost 2 bases, J lost 8 bases, and 6 bases stayed unmatched. Per the germline V gene, CDR1 is MNHEY and CDR2 is SMNVEV (reference sequence). CDR3 region: CASSLRPRGDEQFF. The CDR3 coding sequence is TGTGCCAGCAGTTTACGTCCACGGGGGGATGAGCAGTTCTTC.

Only one count was recorded for this clone. The chain employs TRBV2 and TRBJ1-2, with a possible D match to TRBD1 (5 bases). V was cut by 7 bases and J by 4 bases, with 19 bases left in between. Germline CDR1 and CDR2: SNHLY and FYNNEI. CDR3 length equals 15 residues. CDR3 sequence reads: CASTALGGGLYGYTF. CDR3 nucleotide sequence: TGTGCCAGCACCGCATTGGGGGGAGGGCTCTATGGCTACACCTTC.